The 30 T cell receptor beta chains below were found in one sample sequenced in a study of OX40 agonist ivuxolimab in advanced cancers. Profiling relied on immunoSEQ multiplex PCR, and the TCRdb table lists in-frame clones only, not all of them. The repertoire includes around 35,000 clones, 70% to 85% of them detected once, and roughly 21% sits in the top ten. This sample comprised CD4+ or CD8+ T cells sorted from blood, obtained in a trial of the OX40 agonist ivuxolimab. These receptors all come from an adult with an advanced solid tumor such as melanoma, head and neck, liver or kidney cancer.

J is TRBJ1-3 and V is TRBV30; D remains ambiguous. In germline, CDR1 is GTSNPN, CDR2 SVGIG (reference sequence). This CDR3 has 12 amino acids. Trimming took 4 bases from V and 0 from J, leaving 4 bases between them. The CDR3 sequence is CAWKGSGNTIYF. In DNA, the CDR3 is TGTGCCTGGAAGGGCTCTGGAAACACCATATATTTT. The variable domain in full, completed from reference TRBV30 and TRBJ1-3, reads SQTIHQWPATLVQPVGSPLSLECTVEGTSNPNLYWYRQAAGRGLQLLFYSVGIGQISSEVPQNLSASRPQDRQFILSSKKLLLSDSGFYLCAWKGSGNTIYFGEGSWLTVV.

The J gene is TRBJ2-7, the V gene TRBV6-1; 8 positions agree with TRBD1. Trimming at V came to 6 bases and at J to 5 bases, leaving 12 bases not matched to a gene. Germline loops: CDR1 MNHNS, CDR2 SASEGT. The CDR3 is 15 residues long. The CDR3 loop is CASSVPSWTGNEQYF. The CDR3 DNA is TGTGCCAGCAGCGTCCCTTCTTGGACAGGGAACGAGCAGTACTTC.

The J gene is TRBJ2-4, the V gene TRBV28; a possible D gene is TRBD2 (5 bases). Germline assignment: CDR1 MDHEN and CDR2 SYDVKM. This CDR3 is 13 amino acids long. The V end lost 6 bases, the J end lost 6 bases, and 12 bases lay between the germline ends. CDR3 sequence reads: CASRGLLPNIQYF. The CDR3 DNA is TGTGCCAGCAGAGGACTCCTTCCAAACATTCAGTACTTC.

The chain is built from TRBV28 and TRBJ2-7, with no clear D. The CDR3 covers 10 residues. Trimming took 3 bases from V and 7 from J, leaving 4 bases between them. Germline V gene lookup returns CDR1 MDHEN and CDR2 SYDVKM. The DNA for the CDR3 is TGTGCCAGCAGTTTCAGAGAGCAGTACTTC. This codes for CASSFREQYF.

The CDR3: CASSQVSHEQFF. In DNA, the CDR3 is TGCGCCAGCAGCCAAGTTTCCCATGAGCAGTTCTTC. The V gene is TRBV4-1, the J gene TRBJ2-1; no definite D call. The V end was cut by 1 base, the J end by 8 bases, with 6 bases between. The germline V gene encodes CDR1 MGHRA and CDR2 YSYEKL. The length of the CDR3 is 12 residues.

V and J are TRBV5-6 and TRBJ1-5, with D perhaps matching TRBD1 (5 bases). V was cut by 1 base and J by 6 bases, with 14 bases left in between. Germline values: CDR1 SGHDT, CDR2 YYEEEE. The CDR3 totals 15 residues. The CDR3 DNA sequence: TGTGCCAGCAGCTTGATGGGGGATCTCGGTCAGCCCCAGCATTTT. Residues: CASSLMGDLGQPQHF.

J is TRBJ2-7 and V is TRBV14, with 11 bases that match TRBD2. The length of the CDR3 is 15 residues. J lost 5 bases, V lost 3 bases, and 6 bases had no gene match. Germline assignment: CDR1 SGHDN and CDR2 FVKESK. The CDR3 loop is CASSQRLAGRNEQYF. The CDR3 DNA follows: TGTGCCAGCAGCCAGAGACTAGCGGGGCGGAACGAGCAGTACTTC.

The chain couples TRBV7-9 to TRBJ2-1; D possibly corresponds to TRBD1 (6 bases). V lost 4 bases to trimming and J lost 2 bases, with 12 bases between them. The CDR3 length is 15 residues. Looked up from germline, CDR1 is SEHNR and CDR2 is FQNEAQ (reference sequence). The CDR3 here is CASSSPGGTYNEQFF. The CDR3, as DNA: TGTGCCAGCAGCTCGCCTGGGGGCACCTACAATGAGCAGTTCTTC. Supplemented by reference TRBV7-9 and TRBJ2-1, the full variable domain reads DTGVSQNPRHKITKRGQNVTFRCDPISEHNRLYWYRQTLGQGPEFLTYFQNEAQLEKSRLLSDRFSAERPKGSFSTLEIQRTEQGDSAMYLCASSSPGGTYNEQFFGPGTRLTVL.

This chain's CDR3 is CAWKFRATGELFF. CDR3 nucleotides: TGTGCCTGGAAATTTAGGGCGACCGGGGAGCTGTTTTTT. The genes are TRBV30 and TRBJ2-2; no clear D. The CDR3 runs 13 residues. Germline values: CDR1 GTSNPN, CDR2 SVGIG (reference sequence). Trimming removed 4 bases at V and 5 bases at J, with 11 bases between. Variable domain in full (rest from reference TRBV30 and TRBJ2-2): SQTIHQWPATLVQPVGSPLSLECTVEGTSNPNLYWYRQAAGRGLQLLFYSVGIGQISSEVPQNLSASRPQDRQFILSSKKLLLSDSGFYLCAWKFRATGELFFGEGSRLTVL.

The chain combines TRBV28 with TRBJ2-4; 14 positions match TRBD2. Germline lookup yields CDR1 MDHEN and CDR2 SYDVKM. This CDR3 contains 18 residues. The junction had 6 bases not matched to a gene; V was cut back by 4 bases and J by 1 base. CDR3 in amino acids: CASSSGLAGGRAKNIQYF. In nucleotides, the CDR3 is TGTGCCAGCAGTTCCGGACTAGCGGGAGGCCGGGCCAAAAACATTCAGTACTTC.

The gene calls are TRBV30 and TRBJ2-3; no reliable D call. From germline, CDR1 is GTSNPN and CDR2 SVGIG (reference sequence). This CDR3 region has 14 residues. V lost 2 bases and J lost 2, with 11 bases in between. In DNA, the CDR3 is TGTGCCTGGAGTCTACTAACCACCACAGATACGCAGTATTTT. This encodes CAWSLLTTTDTQYF.

This clone was found a few times. The J gene is TRBJ1-4, the V gene TRBV4-3; 7 nucleotides match TRBD1. V shed 1 base, J shed 6 bases, and the junction held 2 bases outside the gene matches. CDR3 length equals 14 residues. Germline V lookup: CDR1 LGHNA, CDR2 YSLEER. CDR3 loop: CASSQGRGDEKLFF. As DNA, the CDR3 is TGCGCCAGCAGCCAAGGCAGGGGGGATGAAAAACTGTTTTTT.

This rearrangement joins TRBV7-8 to TRBJ1-1; no reliable D call. The V end was cut by 1 base, the J end by 2 bases, with 8 bases between. This CDR3 is built from 14 residues. The germline CDR1 and CDR2 sequences are SGHVS and FQNEAQ. In DNA, the CDR3 is TGTGCCAGCAGCTTAGGTAACAGTAACACTGAAGCTTTCTTT. Translated: CASSLGNSNTEAFF. Full variable domain (remainder filled in from reference TRBV7-8 and TRBJ1-1): GAGVSQSPRYKVAKRGQDVALRCDPISGHVSLFWYQQALGQGPEFLTYFQNEAQLDKSGLPSDRFFAERPEGSVSTLKIQRTQQEDSAVYLCASSLGNSNTEAFFGQGTRLTVV.

The genes are TRBV6-1 and TRBJ2-5; the D is unclear. The end of the DNA aligns better with TRBJ2-7, so the J call may be wrong. The CDR3 is 16 residues long. The germline gives CDR1 MNHNS, CDR2 SASEGT. Written as DNA, the CDR3 is TGTGCCAGCAGTGAAGCGCTTCCGGTTTACTCCTACGAGCAGTACTTC. It translates to CASSEALPVYSYEQYF.

CDR3 sequence reads: CASSLQGIGYGYTF. In DNA, the CDR3 is TGTGCCAGCAGTTTACAGGGGATCGGCTATGGCTACACCTTC. The V and J genes are TRBV27 and TRBJ1-2, with D perhaps matching TRBD1 (6 bases). The CDR3 runs 14 residues. The ends were cut back, 2 bases at V and 4 bases at J, with 11 bases in the middle. Germline-derived CDR1 and CDR2 are MNHEY and SMNVEV (reference sequence).

This clone has only one observation. This rearrangement joins TRBV28 to TRBJ2-1, with no clear D. Germline loops: CDR1 MDHEN, CDR2 SYDVKM. V lost 7 bases and J lost 0, with 13 bases in between. This CDR3 spans 15 amino acids. CDR3 in DNA: TGTGCCAGCACCCCCGACACGAGCTCCTACAATGAGCAGTTCTTC. Translated, it gives CASTPDTSSYNEQFF.

V and J are TRBV29-1 and TRBJ1-2, with 8 positions matching TRBD1. V trimming: 6 bases; J trimming: 5 bases; junction bases outside the gene matches: 2. Per germline, CDR1 SQVTM and CDR2 ANQGSEA. The CDR3 is made up of 11 amino acids. The DNA of the CDR3 is TGCAGCGTACAGGGGGGTTATGGCTACACCTTC. The encoded protein is CSVQGGYGYTF. The full variable domain, rest sourced from reference TRBV29-1 and TRBJ1-2, is SAVISQKPSRDICQRGTSLTIQCQVDSQVTMMFWYRQQPGQSLTLIATANQGSEATYESGFVIDKFPISRPNLTFSTLTVSNMSPEDSSIYLCSVQGGYGYTFGSGTRLTVV.

The chain joins TRBV19 to TRBJ1-5, with D maybe TRBD1 (6 bases). Trimming pared 4 bases from V and 3 bases from J, leaving 16 bases between. The CDR3 covers 16 residues. Germline V lookup: CDR1 LNHDA, CDR2 SQIVND (reference sequence). CDR3 DNA: TGTGCCAGTAGTAACTACGGGCTGGGGGCCAATCAGCCCCAGCATTTT. This codes for CASSNYGLGANQPQHF.

The chain joins TRBV28 to TRBJ2-6; maybe TRBD1 (5 bases). The CDR3 loop spans 16 amino acids. Germline CDR1 is MDHEN and CDR2 is SYDVKM. The ends were cut back, 4 bases at V and 4 bases at J, with 14 bases in the middle. CDR3 loop: CASSWGSSSGANVLTF. For the CDR3, the DNA is TGTGCCAGCAGTTGGGGCAGCTCGTCAGGGGCCAACGTCCTGACTTTC.

Only one count was recorded for this clone. The chain has TRBV2 and TRBJ1-5; D might be TRBD1 (6 bases). Germline loops: CDR1 SNHLY, CDR2 FYNNEI. This CDR3 comprises 15 residues. V gave up 6 bases and J gave up 3 bases, with 15 bases separating them. The DNA for the CDR3 is TGTGCCAGCAGCGAGGGGGAGGGATTCAATCAGCCCCAGCATTTT. Translation gives CASSEGEGFNQPQHF.

The chain is built from TRBV9 and TRBJ1-1; D gene uncertain. V was shortened by 0 bases and J by 1 base, with 7 bases between the two germline ends. Germline V gene data show CDR1 as SGDLS and CDR2 as YYNGEE. There are 14 residues in the CDR3. The CDR3 here is CASSVEPQNTEAFF. The DNA for the CDR3 is TGTGCCAGCAGCGTAGAGCCCCAGAACACTGAAGCTTTCTTT.

V usage is TRBV30 and J usage is TRBJ2-1, with D uncertain. The V end was cut by 0 bases, the J end by 6 bases, with 6 bases between. This CDR3 has 12 amino acids. Germline lookup yields CDR1 GTSNPN and CDR2 SVGIG (reference sequence). The CDR3 is CAWSVVGNEQFF. In DNA form, the CDR3 reads TGTGCCTGGAGTGTAGTTGGCAATGAGCAGTTCTTC.

This chain joins TRBV10-3 and TRBJ2-1; TRBD1 matches at 8 bases. J was trimmed by 8 bases and V by 6 bases; bases with no gene match: 12. Per germline, CDR1 ENHRY and CDR2 SYGVKD. The CDR3 sequence is 15 residues long. The CDR3 here is CAISKLQGAQDEQFF. As DNA, the CDR3 is TGTGCCATCAGCAAACTGCAGGGGGCGCAGGATGAGCAGTTCTTC.

CDR3 in amino acids: CASSPTGAEAFF. The CDR3 nucleotides read TGCGCCAGCAGCCCCACCGGGGCTGAAGCTTTCTTT. The V call is TRBV4-3, the J call TRBJ1-1; D is unresolved. The CDR3 contains 12 residues. V dropped 4 bases and J dropped 6 bases, with 9 bases sitting between them. The germline CDR1 and CDR2 sequences are LGHNA and YSLEER.

This clone is labeled medium-sized. This rearrangement joins TRBV6-1 to TRBJ2-7, with D tentatively TRBD1 (6 bases). V lost 0 bases to trimming and J lost 3 bases, with 12 bases between them. This CDR3 has 15 amino acids. CDR1 is MNHNS, CDR2 SASEGT, per germline. The CDR3 nucleotides are TGTGCCAGCAGTGAAGCACCGGACAGTAACTACGAGCAGTACTTC. Translated, it gives CASSEAPDSNYEQYF.

The chain has TRBV12-5 and TRBJ2-7, with D possibly TRBD1 on 5 matching bases. Germline CDR1 and CDR2: LGHNT and FRNRAP. With 7 bases removed from V and 4 bases from J, the gap between germline ends came to 20 bases. This CDR3 is 15 amino acids long. CDR3 coding DNA: TGTGCTAGTGACCCGACAGTTTTCGTCCGGTACGAGCAGTACTTC. Protein product: CASDPTVFVRYEQYF. Complete variable domain (other parts from reference TRBV12-5 and TRBJ2-7): DARVTQTPRHKVTEMGQEVTMRCQPILGHNTVFWYRQTMMQGLELLAYFRNRAPLDDSGMPKDRFSAEMPDATLATLKIQPSEPRDSAVYFCASDPTVFVRYEQYFGPGTRLTVT.

This clone was recorded only once. The V gene is TRBV5-1, the J gene TRBJ2-1; 10 nucleotides match TRBD2. Germline V gene lookup returns CDR1 SGHRS and CDR2 YFSETQ. J was trimmed by 2 bases and V by 4 bases; bases with no gene match: 6. The CDR3 runs 16 residues. The DNA of the CDR3 is TGCGCCAGCAGCATAGCGGGAGGCTCACCCTACAATGAGCAGTTCTTC. Encoded protein: CASSIAGGSPYNEQFF.

This chain links TRBV6-1 with TRBJ2-7; possibly TRBD2 for D (6 bases). CDR3 length: 13 residues. Germline-derived CDR1 and CDR2 are MNHNS and SASEGT. Trimming pared 3 bases from V and 3 bases from J, leaving 9 bases between. The CDR3 nucleotides are TGTGCCAGCAGTGATTGGAGGGACTACGAGCAGTACTTC. This codes for CASSDWRDYEQYF.

This clone showed up just a few times. The rearrangement links TRBV5-4 to TRBJ2-7, with TRBD2 identical over 7 bases. The germline V gene has CDR1 SGHNT and CDR2 YYREEE (reference sequence). Trimming at V came to 3 bases and at J to 3 bases, leaving 12 bases not matched to a gene. The length of the CDR3 is 16 residues. The CDR3 DNA is TGTGCCAGCAGCTCCGGTTTTGAGCGGGGAAACTACGAGCAGTACTTC. Protein: CASSSGFERGNYEQYF.

This sequence joins TRBV9 and TRBJ1-2, with TRBD1 as a possible D gene (6 bases). This CDR3 contains 13 residues. CDR1 SGDLS and CDR2 YYNGEE come from the germline V gene. Trimming took 0 bases from V and 8 from J, leaving 11 bases between them. CDR3 sequence (DNA): TGTGCCAGCAGCGTAGACAGGGTGGGGGGCTACACCTTC. Translation gives CASSVDRVGGYTF.